Given below is one T cell receptor (beta chain) in context. What it binds is unknown. The data belong to a study of long-term antiretroviral therapy in people with HIV. Study conclusions and caveats: Clonal populations expanded prior to ART predominated within the repertoire at all time points.

Trimming removed 5 bases from V and 3 bases from J, with 17 bases in between. CDR3 length: 15 amino acids. Researchers report immunoSEQ v3.0 was run at survey level. Here immunoSEQ multiplex PCR was the method, and the copy in TCRdb shows in-frame clones only, minus some. This sample has some 20,000 clones, with around four fifths found just once. The chain is built from TRBV23-1 and TRBJ2-7; perhaps D is TRBD1 or TRBD2 (7 bases each). TRBV23-1 is sorted into the ORF group, with uncertain function. This sample comprised unsorted PBMCs, obtained at the start of antiretroviral therapy, before treatment. The sequence derives from a woman between 40 and 50 years old with HIV. Here the CDR3 reads CASSLREGTDYEQYF. The CDR3 region has the DNA TGCGCCAGCAGTTTGAGGGAGGGGACAGACTACGAGCAGTACTTC.